The 21 T cell receptor beta chains reported below all come from one sample, sequenced in a study of vaccination effects on CD4 cells after COVID-19. Subsequent to 10 days of culture, CD4+ T cells were isolated. This table comes from immunoSEQ multiplex PCR, and its TCRdb copy is limited to in-frame clones, with some not included. The sample includes roughly 50,000 clones, approximately 61% of them seen just once. The antigens these receptors bind are not known. The sequences come from CD4+ T cells from PBMCs cultured without peptide, collected before COVID-19 vaccination. The receptors were sampled from a human donor who received a COVID-19 vaccine.

The chain has TRBV13 and TRBJ2-7, with TRBD1 matching 8 bases. V shed 5 bases and J 2 bases; nucleotides not matched to a gene: 5. The germline V gene has CDR1 PRHDT and CDR2 FYEKMQ (reference sequence). The CDR3 runs 14 residues. The CDR3 DNA follows: TGTGCCAGCAGCATCCAGGACAGGGCCTACGAGCAGTACTTC. Translation: CASSIQDRAYEQYF. Looking up the rest from reference TRBV13 and TRBJ2-7 gives the full variable domain: AAGVIQSPRHLIKEKRETATLKCYPIPRHDTVYWYQQGPGQDPQFLISFYEKMQSDKGSIPDRFSAQQFSDYHSELNMSSLELGDSALYFCASSIQDRAYEQYFGPGTRLTVT.

The rearrangement uses TRBV2 and TRBJ2-5; D uncertain. Germline V lookup: CDR1 SNHLY, CDR2 FYNNEI. Between the trimmed V and J ends, which lost 5 bases and 3 bases, there was a span of 13 bases. The CDR3 is 14 amino acids. This CDR3 is CASSKFSRKETQYF. The CDR3 DNA follows: TGTGCCAGCAGTAAATTTAGCAGGAAAGAGACCCAGTACTTC.

The rearrangement joins TRBV7-2 to TRBJ1-2; D uncertain. The V gene lost 2 bases and the J gene lost 8 bases, with 9 bases spanning the gap. In germline, CDR1 is SGHTA, CDR2 FQGNSA. The CDR3 has 12 residues. The CDR3 DNA reads TGTGCCAGCAGCTTATCAGCGAGGGGCTACACCTTC. Protein sequence: CASSLSARGYTF.

The V gene is TRBV30, the J gene TRBJ2-7, with 13 bases identical to TRBD2. This CDR3 is built from 14 residues. The germline CDR1 and CDR2 sequences are GTSNPN and SVGIG (reference sequence). The V gene end was trimmed by 5 bases and the J gene end by 5 bases; junction bases not matched to a gene: 6. Written as DNA, the CDR3 is TGTGCCTGGGGACTAGCGGGAGCTTCCCACGAGCAGTACTTC. Amino acid sequence: CAWGLAGASHEQYF.

In this sample, this clone turned up a few times. This sequence joins TRBV19 and TRBJ1-5; unclear D gene. The V end lost 0 bases, the J end lost 3 bases, and 9 bases lay between the germline ends. Germline V gives CDR1 LNHDA, CDR2 SQIVND (reference sequence). The CDR3 totals 15 residues. The CDR3, as DNA: TGTGCCAGTAGTATAGATCGAGGAAACAATCAGCCCCAGCATTTT. Protein: CASSIDRGNNQPQHF.

This chain uses TRBV6-5 with TRBJ1-4, with D hard to call. Germline V gene sequence: CDR1 MNHEY, CDR2 SVGAGI. This CDR3 has 13 residues. Trimming stripped 6 bases from V and 4 bases from J, with 9 bases between. Here the CDR3 DNA reads TGTGCCAGCAGGACGAGCTTTAATGAAAAACTGTTTTTT. This codes for CASRTSFNEKLFF.

The rearrangement joins TRBV5-7 to TRBJ1-2; D is ambiguous. TRBV5-7 is an ORF, and what it does is uncertain. The length of the CDR3 is 15 residues. Trimming took 1 base from V and 0 from J, leaving 10 bases between them. CDR3 DNA sequence: TGTGCCAGCAGCTTGTCGGATTTAGCTAACTATGGCTACACCTTC. Translation: CASSLSDLANYGYTF.

The V and J genes are TRBV5-1 and TRBJ1-1; D uncertain. This CDR3 contains 12 residues. The germline V gene encodes CDR1 SGHRS and CDR2 YFSETQ. V dropped 4 bases and J dropped 7 bases, with 11 bases sitting between them. CDR3 sequence (DNA): TGCGCCAGCAGCCTTCCGGACCTTGAAGCTTTCTTT. It specifies CASSLPDLEAFF.

The chain employs TRBV11-2 and TRBJ1-6; maybe TRBD1 (6 bases). CDR1 and CDR2 (germline): SGHAT, FQNNGV. V was trimmed by 0 bases and J by 8 bases, leaving 14 bases between them. The CDR3 has 16 amino acids. The CDR3 bases are TGTGCCAGCAGCTTAGAGCCAGGGAAGGGGGATTCACCCCTCCACTTT. Translation: CASSLEPGKGDSPLHF.

The chain carries TRBV5-1 and TRBJ1-2; D remains ambiguous. Trimming stripped 0 bases from V and 8 bases from J, with 14 bases between. Germline assignment: CDR1 SGHRS and CDR2 YFSETQ. This CDR3 spans 14 amino acids. The CDR3 region has the DNA TGCGCCAGCAGCTTGGAGAGGTCGGGCAGGGGCTACACCTTC. Amino acid sequence: CASSLERSGRGYTF.

This chain's CDR3 is CASSPGQNTEAFF. The CDR3, as DNA: TGTGCCAGCAGCCCGGGACAGAACACTGAAGCTTTCTTT. The J gene is TRBJ1-1, the V gene TRBV12-3 or TRBV12-4; TRBD1 is a possible D gene (6 bases). Trimming pared 6 bases from V and 1 base from J, leaving 9 bases between. This CDR3 contains 13 residues.

The chain couples TRBV28 to TRBJ1-2; unclear D gene. Germline V gene data show CDR1 as MDHEN and CDR2 as SYDVKM. Trimming removed 3 bases at V and 3 bases at J, with 20 bases between. This CDR3 has 17 amino acids. CDR3 amino acids: CASSFPVDELSHYGYTF. CDR3 bases: TGTGCCAGCAGTTTCCCCGTGGACGAGCTCTCGCACTATGGCTACACCTTC.

The chain couples TRBV9 to TRBJ2-7; maybe TRBD2 (6 bases). CDR1 and CDR2 (germline): SGDLS, YYNGEE. CDR3 length: 14 residues. Trimming took 3 bases from V and 8 from J, leaving 18 bases between them. The CDR3 protein is CASSGGVRGNQQYF. Written as DNA, the CDR3 is TGTGCCAGCAGCGGCGGGGTGCGGGGTAATCAGCAGTACTTC.

The chain is built from TRBV3-1 (or the pseudogene TRBV3-2) and TRBJ1-1; D gene ambiguous. The CDR3 is 13 amino acids. Between the trimmed V and J ends, which lost 8 bases and 2 bases, there was a span of 12 bases. Germline CDR1 LGHDT, CDR2 YNNKEL (reference sequence). The CDR3 here is CASGSPPNTEAFF. CDR3 nucleotide sequence: TGTGCCAGCGGATCGCCGCCAAACACTGAAGCTTTCTTT.

The genes are TRBV7-2 and TRBJ2-3; D not resolved. CDR3 length equals 16 residues. In germline, CDR1 is SGHTA, CDR2 FQGNSA. V lost 2 bases to trimming and J lost 0 bases, with 12 bases between them. The CDR3 region is CASSLQTSSSTDTQYF. The CDR3 DNA follows: TGTGCCAGCAGCTTACAGACAAGTTCTAGCACAGATACGCAGTATTTT.

This sequence joins TRBV19 and TRBJ2-7; 10 bases are a match to TRBD1. V gave up 6 bases and J gave up 2 bases; unmatched junction bases: 10. The CDR3 has 16 residues. CDR1 LNHDA and CDR2 SQIVND come from the germline V gene (reference sequence). The CDR3 loop is CASSPLRGQGPYEQYF. In DNA form, the CDR3 reads TGTGCCAGTAGCCCACTGCGGGGACAGGGGCCCTACGAGCAGTACTTC.

This clone was seen a few times. The chain has TRBV2 and TRBJ1-5; 8 bases are shared with TRBD1. With 3 bases clipped from V and 2 bases from J, the junction kept 3 bases outside the gene matches. This CDR3 region has 15 residues. Looked up from germline, CDR1 is SNHLY and CDR2 is FYNNEI. The CDR3 loop is CASSDRGQGNQPQHF. Written as DNA, the CDR3 is TGTGCCAGCAGTGATCGGGGACAGGGCAATCAGCCCCAGCATTTT.

This clone was observed once. This rearrangement joins TRBV10-1 to TRBJ2-3, with a weak D call TRBD1 (5 bases). This CDR3 has 14 residues. The germline gives CDR1 WNHNN, CDR2 SYGVQD (reference sequence). V lost 3 bases to trimming and J lost 3 bases, with 10 bases between them. Here the CDR3 DNA reads TGCGCCAGCAGTGAAGGCAGGGTGACAGATACGCAGTATTTT. Its protein product is CASSEGRVTDTQYF.

This rearrangement joins TRBV21-1 to TRBJ1-1; the D call in the table, TRBD1, was not verified against the DNA. TRBV21-1 is described as a pseudogene. The CDR3 contains 15 residues. This CDR3 is CATPNRGLLRTEAFF. The CDR3 nucleotides are TGTGCCACGCCAAACAGGGGCCTGTTGAGGACTGAAGCTTTCTTT.

This clone showed up just once. The genes are TRBV18 and TRBJ2-1; no firm D call. The germline V gene has CDR1 KGHSH and CDR2 LQKENI. CDR3 length: 14 amino acids. Trimming cost V 3 bases and J 5 bases, with 11 bases left between them. The CDR3 spells CASSPPNLDNEQFF. The CDR3 region has the DNA TGTGCCAGCTCACCCCCGAACCTAGACAATGAGCAGTTCTTC.

This sequence joins TRBV15 and TRBJ2-5, with TRBD2 identical over 8 bases. The CDR3 spans 14 residues. The germline gives CDR1 LNHNV, CDR2 YYDKDF (reference sequence). V was pared by 3 bases and J by 3 bases, with 3 bases of the junction left unmatched. The CDR3 here is CATSRNSGKETQYF. For the CDR3, the DNA is TGTGCCACCAGCAGGAATAGCGGGAAAGAGACCCAGTACTTC.